The 19 T cell receptor beta chains in this list originate from one sample, sequenced in a study of cytomegalovirus exposure and HLA in healthy donors. The study ran its PCR with 60 Vbeta and 13 Jbeta primers. The data were produced by immunoSEQ multiplex PCR, yet TCRdb's version contains in-frame clones alone and is incomplete. The repertoire holds some 91,000 clones, with about three quarters as singletons. The sequencing input was PBMCs. The receptors derive from a man aged 40-49 years in good health and CMV-seropositive.

The chain combines TRBV6-1 with TRBJ2-7; TRBD2 matches at 14 bases. The CDR3 totals 15 residues. V dropped 6 bases and J dropped 5; count of bases not matched to a gene: 6. Germline CDR1 MNHNS, CDR2 SASEGT. The CDR3 here is CASSAGTSGSHEQYF. DNA for the CDR3: TGTGCCAGCAGCGCCGGGACTAGCGGGAGCCACGAGCAGTACTTC.

The V call is TRBV7-9, the J call TRBJ1-3; a weak D match, TRBD1 (5 bases). Germline assignment: CDR1 SEHNR and CDR2 FQNEAQ (reference sequence). This CDR3 region has 13 residues. Trimming removed 6 bases from V and 7 bases from J, with 13 bases in between. CDR3 sequence (DNA): TGTGCCAGCAGGCAGGGTTTCGGTAACACCATATATTTT. Translated: CASRQGFGNTIYF. The full variable domain, completed using reference TRBV7-9 and TRBJ1-3, is DTGVSQNPRHKITKRGQNVTFRCDPISEHNRLYWYRQTLGQGPEFLTYFQNEAQLEKSRLLSDRFSAERPKGSFSTLEIQRTEQGDSAMYLCASRQGFGNTIYFGEGSWLTVV.

This clone appeared a few times. This chain connects TRBV11-2 to TRBJ2-2, with TRBD2 matching 16 bases. CDR3 length equals 18 residues. Germline trimming cut 4 bases from V and 4 bases from J; bases unmatched to any gene: 6. In germline, CDR1 is SGHAT, CDR2 FQNNGV. The CDR3 bases are TGTGCCAGCAGCTGGGGACTAGCGGGAGGGCGACGCACCGGGGAGCTGTTTTTT. It encodes CASSWGLAGGRRTGELFF.

The chain combines TRBV5-5 with TRBJ1-1; no clear D. CDR3 length: 14 residues. Between the trimmed V and J ends, which lost 0 bases and 6 bases, there was a span of 12 bases. Per the germline V gene, CDR1 is SGHKS and CDR2 is YYEKEE (reference sequence). The CDR3 bases are TGTGCCAGCAGCTTGGCATTGGGCGGGGCTGAAGCTTTCTTT. Its protein product is CASSLALGGAEAFF.

The V and J genes are TRBV4-1 and TRBJ2-3; 7 bases match TRBD2. Germline lookup yields CDR1 MGHRA and CDR2 YSYEKL. The CDR3 is 12 amino acids. V dropped 1 base and J dropped 10; count of bases not matched to a gene: 2. The CDR3 region is CASSQGGGSQYF. In nucleotides, the CDR3 is TGCGCCAGCAGCCAAGGGGGGGGTTCGCAGTATTTT.

In this sample, this clone turned up once. This chain connects TRBV29-1 to TRBJ2-7; 10 nucleotides align to TRBD1. The CDR3 has 14 residues. CDR1 and CDR2 from the germline V gene are SQVTM and ANQGSEA. The ends lost 8 bases at V and 1 base at J; junction bases unmatched: 8. The DNA for the CDR3 is TGCAGCACTAAGGGACAGGGGATGTCCTACGAGCAGTACTTC. As protein: CSTKGQGMSYEQYF.

This chain joins TRBV7-2 and TRBJ1-5; D is ambiguous. The germline V gene has CDR1 SGHTA and CDR2 FQGNSA. This CDR3 has 13 amino acids. Trimming removed 5 bases from V and 4 bases from J, with 9 bases in between. The CDR3 spells CASSPWPNQPQHF. The CDR3 nucleotides are TGTGCCAGCAGCCCCTGGCCTAATCAGCCCCAGCATTTT. The entire variable domain, with the rest obtained from reference TRBV7-2 and TRBJ1-5, is as follows: GAGVSQSPSNKVTEKGKDVELRCDPISGHTALYWYRQSLGQGLEFLIYFQGNSAPDKSGLPSDRFSAERTGGSVSTLTIQRTQQEDSAVYLCASSPWPNQPQHFGDGTRLSIL.

The chain employs TRBV5-6 and TRBJ2-7; no firm D call. V was clipped by 0 bases and J by 2 bases, with 9 bases between them. This CDR3 is built from 14 residues. CDR1 SGHDT and CDR2 YYEEEE come from the germline V gene. The CDR3 DNA reads TGTGCCAGCAGCTTGGATACTTCCGCCTACGAGCAGTACTTC. Translated, it gives CASSLDTSAYEQYF.

The gene calls are TRBV29-1 and TRBJ1-2; TRBD1 might be the D (5 bases). The germline V and J ends were trimmed by 4 bases and 4 bases, with 13 bases remaining between them. CDR3 size: 13 residues. Germline assignment: CDR1 SQVTM and CDR2 ANQGSEA. The DNA of the CDR3 is TGCAGCGTTGCTACAGGTGATACCTATGGCTACACCTTC. Translation gives CSVATGDTYGYTF.

The chain has TRBV5-1 and TRBJ2-1; TRBD2 aligns across 11 bases. J gave up 5 bases and V 3 bases, and 10 bases lay outside the gene matches. This CDR3 has 17 residues. In germline, CDR1 is SGHRS, CDR2 YFSETQ. This chain's CDR3 is CASSSSRLAGIDNEQFF. In DNA form, the CDR3 reads TGCGCCAGCAGCTCTTCCAGACTAGCGGGAATCGACAATGAGCAGTTCTTC.

The chain links TRBV7-2 to TRBJ2-5; D perhaps matches TRBD2 (7 bases). This CDR3 has 15 amino acids. V was shortened by 0 bases and J by 5 bases, with 13 bases between the two germline ends. In germline, CDR1 is SGHTA, CDR2 FQGNSA. DNA of the CDR3: TGTGCCAGCAGCTTAGCGGGAGGGGGGGCCGAGACCCAGTACTTC. This encodes CASSLAGGGAETQYF.

The genes are TRBV5-6 and TRBJ1-1; 7 bases map to TRBD1. The CDR3 extends over 16 amino acids. With V trimmed by 0 bases and J by 4 bases, 9 bases remained unmatched. Germline CDR1 and CDR2: SGHDT and YYEEEE. CDR3 in amino acids: CASSLGGRSGGTEAFF. CDR3 in DNA: TGTGCCAGCAGCTTGGGGGGGAGGTCAGGGGGCACTGAAGCTTTCTTT.

This chain joins TRBV5-1 and TRBJ2-7, with D maybe TRBD1 (5 bases). The CDR3 extends over 15 amino acids. Germline loops: CDR1 SGHRS, CDR2 YFSETQ. The ends were cut back, 0 bases at V and 2 bases at J, with 12 bases in the middle. CDR3 sequence: CASSLADDRTYEQYF. In DNA, the CDR3 is TGCGCCAGCAGCTTGGCCGACGACAGAACCTACGAGCAGTACTTC.

V is TRBV9 and J is TRBJ1-3, with 7 bases aligning to TRBD1. CDR1 SGDLS and CDR2 YYNGEE come from the germline V gene. The length of the CDR3 is 15 residues. With V trimmed by 3 bases and J by 0 bases, 3 bases remained unmatched. CDR3 region: CASSAGDSSGNTIYF. For the CDR3, the DNA is TGTGCCAGCAGCGCGGGGGACAGCTCTGGAAACACCATATATTTT.

The CDR3 coding sequence is TGTGCCAGCAGCTTAATCCGGCGGGACAGGGGGCGAACTGAAGCTTTCTTT. It specifies CASSLIRRDRGRTEAFF. V and J are TRBV11-3 and TRBJ1-1; 12 nucleotides match TRBD1. CDR1 and CDR2 (germline): SGHNT, YENEEA. Trimming cost V 2 bases and J 5 bases; bases outside gene matches: 9. This CDR3 region has 17 residues.

V gene TRBV4-3 combines with J gene TRBJ1-4, with D uncertain. Germline loops: CDR1 LGHNA, CDR2 YSLEER. CDR3 size: 17 residues. Trimming pared 0 bases from V and 0 bases from J, leaving 11 bases between. Here the CDR3 DNA reads TGCGCCAGCAGCCAAGATAGTGGTACGGCAACTAATGAAAAACTGTTTTTT. Translation: CASSQDSGTATNEKLFF.

The chain uses TRBV11-2 and TRBJ2-5; maybe TRBD2 (6 bases). The CDR3 contains 18 residues. Germline lookup yields CDR1 SGHAT and CDR2 FQNNGV. Trimming took 4 bases from V and 5 from J, leaving 26 bases between them. The DNA for the CDR3 is TGTGCCAGCAGCTCGGGGTCTCTTCTTGGTGCGGGGATCGAGACCCAGTACTTC. Translation gives CASSSGSLLGAGIETQYF. The variable domain in full, with the rest retrieved from reference TRBV11-2 and TRBJ2-5, is EAGVAQSPRYKIIEKRQSVAFWCNPISGHATLYWYQQILGQGPKLLIQFQNNGVVDDSQLPKDRFSAERLKGVDSTLKIQPAKLEDSAVYLCASSSGSLLGAGIETQYFGPGTRLLVL.

This clone was seen only a few times. The V call is TRBV6-1, the J call TRBJ1-5, with 9 bases that match TRBD1. From germline, CDR1 is MNHNS and CDR2 SASEGT. V gave up 1 base and J gave up 2 bases; unmatched junction bases: 6. This CDR3 is built from 17 residues. The CDR3 sequence is CASSEVGRTGGNQPQHF. In nucleotides, the CDR3 is TGTGCCAGCAGTGAAGTCGGTCGGACAGGGGGCAATCAGCCCCAGCATTTT.

V and J are TRBV6-6 and TRBJ2-3; a weak D match, TRBD2 (7 bases). Deletions cut 7 bases from V and 5 bases from J, with 16 bases between. Germline CDR1 is MNHNY and CDR2 is SVGAGI (reference sequence). The CDR3 is made up of 14 amino acids. The chain's CDR3 is CASKGGPDGDTQYF. For the CDR3, the DNA is TGTGCCAGCAAGGGGGGGCCCGACGGAGATACGCAGTATTTT.